This T cell receptor beta chain derives from a study of shared clonotypes between healthy human individuals. Study-level background: In total, the donors were a couple of women and a few men aged 18 to 49.

Replicate PCRs from sorted subsets contained roughly 190 ng DNA, which is around 30,000 T cell genomes. TCRdb keeps only in-frame clones here, not all; method: immunoSEQ multiplex PCR. Among about 2.3 million clones, less than 95% were seen once, and the ten largest hold 0.3% to 0.45%. The CDR3 is made up of 16 amino acids. Germline CDR1 is MNHNY and CDR2 is SVGAGI (reference sequence). Trimming took 7 bases from V and 0 from J; bases not matched to a gene: 9. The receptor comes from a man between 18 and 35 years old in good health. Some clones in this sample may be carry-over from other donors' samples. Sequencing was done on a sample of naive CD4+ T cells from PBMCs. Subset reported: CD45RA+ positively selected. V usage is TRBV6-6 and J usage is TRBJ1-2; 9 bases fit TRBD1. The CDR3 reads CASTRDRAIANYGYTF. As DNA, the CDR3 is TGTGCCAGCACCCGGGACAGGGCTATAGCTAACTATGGCTACACCTTC.